Listed below are T cell receptor beta chains from one sample, sequenced in a study of beta chain features in type 1 diabetes. Measured with immunoSEQ multiplex PCR; TCRdb has only the in-frame clones, and not every one. The repertoire holds over 500,000 clones, with around 15% as singletons. Material for sequencing was naive CD4+ T cells from blood. The receptors derive from a man between 18 and 35 years old in good health. The CDR3 runs from the conserved cysteine through the conserved F or W. Each record gives: J gene, V gene, clone size, CDR3 protein. Clone size is shown for a subset of rows, as once, few, many or a class of expanded clone.

J: TRBJ2-1
V: TRBV10-3
size: -
CDR3: CAIRRADEQFF

J: TRBJ2-7
V: TRBV18
size: -
CDR3: CASSLNQGNGYEQYF

J: TRBJ2-3
V: TRBV9
size: -
CDR3: CASSPTTSGGTQYF

J: TRBJ2-2
V: TRBV5-1
size: few
CDR3: CASSLEYRPANTGELFF

J: TRBJ2-7
V: TRBV29-1
size: few
CDR3: CSVGGFRAGSPYEQYF

J: TRBJ1-1
V: TRBV29-1
size: -
CDR3: CSVLQASAFF

J: TRBJ1-4
V: TRBV4-2
size: -
CDR3: CASSQDWLGDRVEKLFF

J: TRBJ2-5
V: TRBV2
size: -
CDR3: CASSARDRGRETQYF

J: TRBJ1-6
V: TRBV7-2
size: few
CDR3: CASSSGQRVALHF

J: TRBJ1-3
V: TRBV4-2
size: -
CDR3: CASSQGRAGNTIYF

J: TRBJ2-1
V: TRBV4-2
size: few
CDR3: CASRRQGDYNEQFF

J: TRBJ2-1
V: TRBV29-1
size: -
CDR3: CSVEPSGGWDEQFF

J: TRBJ1-5
V: TRBV6-5
size: few
CDR3: CASSQIDNQPQHF

J: TRBJ2-3
V: TRBV9
size: few
CDR3: CASSVRLAGGPSTDTQYF

J: TRBJ2-3
V: TRBV19
size: few
CDR3: CASSPAGGTDTQYF

J: TRBJ2-1
V: TRBV7-2
size: -
CDR3: CATGGVISYNEQFF

J: TRBJ1-4
V: TRBV7-9
size: few
CDR3: CASSLNPRVTGEKLFF

J: TRBJ2-7
V: TRBV4-2
size: many
CDR3: CASSQGLILWYEQYF

J: TRBJ2-2
V: TRBV4-1
size: few
CDR3: CASSQAYRVTNTGELFF

J: TRBJ1-2
V: TRBV7-2
size: few
CDR3: CASSPRTYGYTF

J: TRBJ2-5
V: TRBV28
size: few
CDR3: CASSLWGNQETQYF

J: TRBJ2-7
V: TRBV2
size: -
CDR3: CASSSGLRSYEQYF

J: TRBJ2-3
V: TRBV10-3
size: few
CDR3: CAIGGTDTQYF

J: TRBJ2-7
V: TRBV7-2
size: few
CDR3: CASSSPRQGAYEQYF

J: TRBJ2-3
V: TRBV6-5
size: few
CDR3: CASSYMATDTQYF

J: TRBJ2-7
V: TRBV6-5
size: -
CDR3: CASRAGTGSYEQYF

J: TRBJ1-2
V: TRBV7-3
size: -
CDR3: CASSSPSINYGYTF

J: TRBJ1-1
V: TRBV7-9
size: few
CDR3: CASSSPPRVDNTEAFF

J: TRBJ2-2
V: TRBV9
size: few
CDR3: CASSVQVNTGELFF

J: TRBJ2-7
V: TRBV5-6
size: -
CDR3: CASSRGTGSSYEQYF

J: TRBJ2-4
V: TRBV7-2
size: -
CDR3: CASSLGRGGARNIQYF

J: TRBJ2-7
V: TRBV19
size: -
CDR3: CASSIRGRTGYEQYF

J: TRBJ2-1
V: TRBV5-4
size: few
CDR3: CASSLGGTGSYNEQFF

J: TRBJ2-5
V: TRBV10-3
size: -
CDR3: CAISPGLAGGQETQYF

J: TRBJ2-1
V: TRBV7-9
size: few
CDR3: CASSLNTGYLNEQFF

J: TRBJ1-2
V: TRBV5-4
size: -
CDR3: CASSSAGGAGYTF

J: TRBJ1-1
V: TRBV6-1
size: -
CDR3: CASRTGSEAFF

J: TRBJ1-1
V: TRBV6-5
size: -
CDR3: CASSSADRVGTEAFF

J: TRBJ1-2
V: TRBV18
size: -
CDR3: CASSPRDTGNYGYTF

J: TRBJ2-1
V: TRBV21-1
size: -
CDR3: CASSKDRDIRMDYNEQFF